The rows below give T cell receptor beta chains drawn from one sample of a study of blood T cell repertoires in COVID-19. Assay: immunoSEQ multiplex PCR; the TCRdb copy retains only in-frame clones and omits some. The data contain 40,000 to 45,000 clones, 89% of them seen just once; the ten biggest clones take up around a fifth. The sequenced sample was peripheral blood. Receptors were obtained from a man aged 50-59 years with active COVID-19. Both conserved end residues are part of each CDR3. D genes are given only for firm matches. Part of the rows lack a size; the others show once, few, many or a class for expanded clones.

. | TRBJ1-1 | TRBV7-8 | . | TGTGCCAGCAGCCCCAGGGGCCCTGAAGCTTTCTTT | CASSPRGPEAFF
TRBD2 | TRBJ2-5 | TRBV7-9 | . | TGTGCCAGCAGCTCGACTAGCGGGAGGGGAGAGACCCAGTACTTC | CASSSTSGRGETQYF
TRBD1 | TRBJ2-1 | TRBV14 | . | TGTGCCAGCAGCCCTCTCCGGGACAGGGGGTCAGCTGAGCAGTTCTTC | CASSPLRDRGSAEQFF
. | TRBJ2-1 | TRBV6-5 | . | TGTGCCAGCAGCCCAGGACTACCTAAGGAGCAGTTCTTC | CASSPGLPKEQFF
. | TRBJ2-2 | TRBV20-1 | . | TGCAGTGCTAGTAGAGCGGAGAGGAGGACCGGGGAGCTGTTTTTT | CSASRAERRTGELFF
. | TRBJ2-7 | TRBV7-6 | . | TGTGCCAGCAGCGGTGCGACCTACGAGCAGTACTTC | CASSGATYEQYF
TRBD2 | TRBJ2-2 | TRBV28 | . | TGTGCCAGCAGTCCTCTAGCGGGAAACACCGGGGAGCTGTTTTTT | CASSPLAGNTGELFF
. | TRBJ2-2 | TRBV7-2 | once | TGTGCCAGCAGCTTGAGACTAAATGCCGGGGAGCTGTTTTTT | CASSLRLNAGELFF
. | TRBJ2-7 | TRBV5-1 | few | TGCGCCAGCAGCTTGGTGTCAGTTAACTACGAGCAGTACTTC | CASSLVSVNYEQYF
TRBD2 | TRBJ2-7 | TRBV27 | . | TGTGCCAGTGGATTCCGGACTAGCGGGAACGAGCAGTACTTC | CASGFRTSGNEQYF
TRBD1 | TRBJ1-1 | TRBV5-1 | few | TGCGCCAGCAGCCCAGGGACAGGCACTGAAGCTTTCTTT | CASSPGTGTEAFF
. | TRBJ2-2 | TRBV5-1 | . | TGCGCCAGCAGCATCCCGGACAGAGCGACCGGGGAGCTGTTTTTT | CASSIPDRATGELFF
. | TRBJ2-7 | TRBV3-1/TRBV3-2 | . | TGTGCCAGCAGCCACGGGGGAGGTGACTACGAGCAGTACTTC | CASSHGGGDYEQYF
. | TRBJ1-1 | TRBV19 | . | TGTGCCAGTAGTATTCTCCTGAACACTGAAGCTTTCTTT | CASSILLNTEAFF
TRBD1 | TRBJ1-1 | TRBV7-9 | . | TGTGCCAGCGGAGCACAGGGGAAGGACACTGAAGCTTTCTTT | CASGAQGKDTEAFF
TRBD2 | TRBJ2-3 | TRBV28 | few | TGTGCCAGCAGTCTGAATCTCGCGAATAGCGGGAGGGAAGCCAGTACGCAGTATTTT | CASSLNLANSGREASTQYF
TRBD2 | TRBJ2-1 | TRBV5-4 | . | TGTGCCAGCAGCCGTTCTAGCGGGGGGGCCTACAATGAGCAGTTCTTC | CASSRSSGGAYNEQFF
. | TRBJ1-1 | TRBV21-1 | . | TGTGCCAGCAGCAAACCCCTAGGGGAGGGGGACACTGAAGCTTTCTTT | CASSKPLGEGDTEAFF
. | TRBJ2-1 | TRBV27 | . | TGTGCCAGCAGTTTATCATGGCAGGTTGGCAATGAGCAGTTCTTC | CASSLSWQVGNEQFF
. | TRBJ2-3 | TRBV7-2 | . | TGTGCCAGCAGCTTATCTCGATCTCCCCTAAATACGCAGTATTTT | CASSLSRSPLNTQYF
TRBD1 | TRBJ1-4 | TRBV7-9 | . | TGTGCCAGCAGCAAGACAGGGAATGAAAAACTGTTTTTT | CASSKTGNEKLFF
. | TRBJ1-5 | TRBV27 | . | TGTGCCAGCAGTTTATCTCCTTATAGCAATCAGCCCCAGCATTTT | CASSLSPYSNQPQHF
. | TRBJ2-7 | TRBV27 | . | TGTGCCAGCAGTTTAAACAGATACTACGAGCAGTACTTC | CASSLNRYYEQYF
TRBD1 | TRBJ2-3 | TRBV7-8 | . | TGTGCCAGCAGCTTCCGGGACAGGATCTTAACAGATACGCAGTATTTT | CASSFRDRILTDTQYF
. | TRBJ2-7 | TRBV11-3 | . | TGTGCCAGCAGCTTACACGAGAATTACGAGCAGTACTTC | CASSLHENYEQYF
. | TRBJ2-7 | TRBV5-1 | . | TGCGCCAGCAGCTCGCGATCCCCCCCCGAGCAGTACTTC | CASSSRSPPEQYF
TRBD1 | TRBJ1-2 | TRBV28 | . | TGTGCCAGCACCCAGGACAGGGTGGGCGGCTACACCTTC | CASTQDRVGGYTF
. | TRBJ1-3 | TRBV18 | . | TGTGCCAGCTCAAGTCGCCCGACAGGCGGCACCCGTTGGGACACCATATATTTT | CASSSRPTGGTRWDTIYF
TRBD1 | TRBJ2-3 | TRBV24-1 | . | TGTGCCACCAGTGGACAGGGATACGGCACAGATACGCAGTATTTT | CATSGQGYGTDTQYF
TRBD2 | TRBJ2-5 | TRBV5-1 | . | TGCGCCAGCAGCCTCAGCCATGGGACTAGCGGGAGTATGGGGGAGACCCAGTACTTC | CASSLSHGTSGSMGETQYF
. | TRBJ2-3 | TRBV7-9 | . | TGTGCCAGCAGCTTAGTTTCAGCAGATACGCAGTATTTT | CASSLVSADTQYF
. | TRBJ2-5 | TRBV5-4 | . | TGTGCCAGCAGCTTAGCCGAGACCCAGTACTTC | CASSLAETQYF
TRBD1 | TRBJ1-6 | TRBV18 | . | TGTGCCAGCTCAGGGGGACAGGGCCAGGCTCCTTCACCCCTCCACTTT | CASSGGQGQAPSPLHF
. | TRBJ2-7 | TRBV20-1 | . | TGCAGTGCTAGTGGGAGCGTAAGCTCCTACGAGCAGTACTTC | CSASGSVSSYEQYF
TRBD1 | TRBJ1-1 | TRBV14 | . | TGTGCCAGCAGCCAAGGGACAGGCTGGAACACTGAAGCTTTCTTT | CASSQGTGWNTEAFF
. | TRBJ2-5 | TRBV7-3 | . | TGTGCCAGCAGCCTCACGGGGGGCGGAGAGACCCAGTACTTC | CASSLTGGGETQYF
TRBD2 | TRBJ2-1 | TRBV6-2/TRBV6-3 | . | TGTGCCAGCAGTACGACTAGCGGGAGCTACAATGAGCAGTTCTTC | CASSTTSGSYNEQFF
. | TRBJ2-4 | TRBV25-1 | few | TGTGCCAGCAGTGAATCTCTCATTCAGTACTTC | CASSESLIQYF
. | TRBJ1-6 | TRBV28 | . | TGTGCCAGCAGTTTACGCGGACGGGGAGTTTCACCCCTCCACTTT | CASSLRGRGVSPLHF
. | TRBJ1-4 | TRBV11-2 | medium-sized | TGTGCCAGCAGCTTGGGCAGCTATAATGAAAAACTGTTTTTT | CASSLGSYNEKLFF
TRBD1 | TRBJ1-1 | TRBV28 | . | TGTGCCAGCAGTTTTTCCGGGACAGGGTTGAACACTGAAGCTTTCTTT | CASSFSGTGLNTEAFF
TRBD2 | TRBJ2-2 | TRBV6-5 | . | TGTGCCAGCAGTCCTACTAGCGGATACACCGGGGAGCTGTTTTTT | CASSPTSGYTGELFF
TRBD1 | TRBJ2-1 | TRBV2 | . | TGTGCCAGCAGTGAAACAGGGGGTTCCTACAATGAGCAGTTCTTC | CASSETGGSYNEQFF
. | TRBJ2-7 | TRBV7-9 | once | TGTGCCAGCAGCCCGCGGGACCTCGTCGAGCAGTACTTC | CASSPRDLVEQYF
. | TRBJ1-2 | TRBV29-1 | . | TGCAGCGTTGATGAGAAGGGAGCTAACTATGGCTACACCTTC | CSVDEKGANYGYTF
TRBD2 | TRBJ2-7 | TRBV28 | . | TGTGCCAGCCACACTAGCGGGAGGACCTCCTACGAGCAGTACTTC | CASHTSGRTSYEQYF
TRBD1 | TRBJ1-2 | TRBV6-5 | . | TGTGCCAGCAGTACAACAGGGGGCGCTAACTATGGCTACACCTTC | CASSTTGGANYGYTF
. | TRBJ2-2 | TRBV7-3 | . | TGTGCCAGCAGCCCCCGGGTAGCGCGGACCGGGGAGCTGTTTTTT | CASSPRVARTGELFF
. | TRBJ1-1 | TRBV7-2 | . | TGTGCCAGCAGCCGCGGGGGCACAGTCACTGAAGCTTTCTTT | CASSRGGTVTEAFF
. | TRBJ2-7 | TRBV6-5 | . | TGTGCCAGCAGTTACTCTCGGACAGCCTCCTACGAGCAGTACTTC | CASSYSRTASYEQYF
. | TRBJ1-4 | TRBV28 | . | TGTGCCAGCAGTCAAGAAAAACTGTTTTTT | CASSQEKLFF
. | TRBJ2-3 | TRBV12-5 | once | TGTGCTAGTGCCCCGCCGCGGCCCGCAGATACGCAGTATTTT | CASAPPRPADTQYF
TRBD1 | TRBJ2-3 | TRBV24-1 | . | TGTGCCACCAGTGACCCCGGACAGGAACTCACAGATACGCAGTATTTT | CATSDPGQELTDTQYF
. | TRBJ2-7 | TRBV9 | . | TGTGCCAGCAGCCCCGGGACTGGACTACGTGAGCAGTACTTC | CASSPGTGLREQYF
. | TRBJ2-6 | TRBV28 | . | TGTGCCAGCAGGGGGGGAACGGGCTCTGGGGCCAACGTCCTGACTTTC | CASRGGTGSGANVLTF
TRBD2 | TRBJ2-1 | TRBV19 | . | TGTGCCAGTATGGCGGGAGGGGGCTACAATGAGCAGTTCTTC | CASMAGGGYNEQFF
. | TRBJ1-1 | TRBV5-1 | . | TGCGCCAGCAGCCTTAGCTGGAGCACTGAAGCTTTCTTT | CASSLSWSTEAFF
TRBD2 | TRBJ2-1 | TRBV9 | . | TGTGCCAGCAGCTCGCGGGAGGGCTCCTACAATGAGCAGTTCTTC | CASSSREGSYNEQFF
TRBD2 | TRBJ2-1 | TRBV7-3 | . | TGTGCCAGCAGCTCGTCCGGGAGGGAGAGGTTCTTC | CASSSSGRERFF
TRBD1 | TRBJ1-2 | TRBV5-4 | . | TGTGCCAGCAGCTCGACAGGGGTCTCCTATGGCTACACCTTC | CASSSTGVSYGYTF